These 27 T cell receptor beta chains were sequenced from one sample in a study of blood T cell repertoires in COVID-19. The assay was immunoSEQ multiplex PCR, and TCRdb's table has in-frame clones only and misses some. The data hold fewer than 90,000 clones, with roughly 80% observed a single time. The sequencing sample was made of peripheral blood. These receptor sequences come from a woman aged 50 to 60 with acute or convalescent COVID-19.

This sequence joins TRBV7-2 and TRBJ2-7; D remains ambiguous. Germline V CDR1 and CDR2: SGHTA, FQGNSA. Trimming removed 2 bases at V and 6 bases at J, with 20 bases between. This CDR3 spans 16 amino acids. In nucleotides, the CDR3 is TGTGCCAGCAGCTTAAACTCAGGTGGCCGAGCACCCGAGCAGTACTTC. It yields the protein CASSLNSGGRAPEQYF. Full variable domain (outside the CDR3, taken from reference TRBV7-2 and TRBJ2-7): GAGVSQSPSNKVTEKGKDVELRCDPISGHTALYWYRQSLGQGLEFLIYFQGNSAPDKSGLPSDRFSAERTGGSVSTLTIQRTQQEDSAVYLCASSLNSGGRAPEQYFGPGTRLTVT.

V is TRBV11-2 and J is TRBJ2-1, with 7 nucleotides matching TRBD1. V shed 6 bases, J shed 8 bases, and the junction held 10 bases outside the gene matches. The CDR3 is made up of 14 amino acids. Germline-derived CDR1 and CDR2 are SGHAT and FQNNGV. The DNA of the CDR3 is TGTGCCAGCAGGGTGACAGGGCGCAAGCATGAGCAGTTCTTC. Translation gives CASRVTGRKHEQFF.

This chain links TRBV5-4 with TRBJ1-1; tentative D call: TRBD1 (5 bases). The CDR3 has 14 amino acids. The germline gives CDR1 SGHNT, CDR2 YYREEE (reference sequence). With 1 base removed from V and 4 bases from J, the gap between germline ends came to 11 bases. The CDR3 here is CASSLNPGPTEAFF. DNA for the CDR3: TGTGCCAGCAGCTTGAACCCAGGGCCCACTGAAGCTTTCTTT.

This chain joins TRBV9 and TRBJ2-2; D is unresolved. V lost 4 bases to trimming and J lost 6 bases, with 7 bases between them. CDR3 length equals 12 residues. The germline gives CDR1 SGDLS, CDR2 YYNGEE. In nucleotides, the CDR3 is TGTGCCAGCAGCTACATCCCCGGGGAGCTGTTTTTT. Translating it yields CASSYIPGELFF.

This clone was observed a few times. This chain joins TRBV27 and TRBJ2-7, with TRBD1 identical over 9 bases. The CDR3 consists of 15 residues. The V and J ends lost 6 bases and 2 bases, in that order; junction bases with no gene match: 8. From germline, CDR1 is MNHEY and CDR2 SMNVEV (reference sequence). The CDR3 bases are TGTGCCAGCAGCGTTGGACAGGGGACTCCCTACGAGCAGTACTTC. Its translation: CASSVGQGTPYEQYF.

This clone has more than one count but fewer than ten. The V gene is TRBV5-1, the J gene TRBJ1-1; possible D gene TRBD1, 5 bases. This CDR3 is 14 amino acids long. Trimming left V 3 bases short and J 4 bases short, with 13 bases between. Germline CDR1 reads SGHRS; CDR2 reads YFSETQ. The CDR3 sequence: CASSWPGVGTEAFF. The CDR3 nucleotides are TGCGCCAGCAGCTGGCCGGGGGTAGGCACTGAAGCTTTCTTT.

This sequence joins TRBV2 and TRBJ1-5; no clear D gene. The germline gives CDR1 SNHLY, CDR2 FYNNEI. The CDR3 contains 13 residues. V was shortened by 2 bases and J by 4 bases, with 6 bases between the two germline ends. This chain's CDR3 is CASSESYNQPQHF. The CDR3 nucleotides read TGTGCCAGCAGTGAAAGCTATAATCAGCCCCAGCATTTT.

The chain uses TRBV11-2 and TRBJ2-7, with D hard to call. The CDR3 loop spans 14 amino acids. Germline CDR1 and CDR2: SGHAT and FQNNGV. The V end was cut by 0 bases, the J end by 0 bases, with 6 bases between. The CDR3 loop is CASSLEPSSYEQYF. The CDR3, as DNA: TGTGCCAGCAGCTTAGAACCGAGCTCCTACGAGCAGTACTTC.

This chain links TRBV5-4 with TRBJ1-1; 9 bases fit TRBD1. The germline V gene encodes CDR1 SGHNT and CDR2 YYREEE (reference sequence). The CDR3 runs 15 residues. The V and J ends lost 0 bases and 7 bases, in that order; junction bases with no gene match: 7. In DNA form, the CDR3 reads TGTGCCAGCAGCTTGGGGGGACAGGGAGTTGGTGAAGCTTTCTTT. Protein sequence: CASSLGGQGVGEAFF.

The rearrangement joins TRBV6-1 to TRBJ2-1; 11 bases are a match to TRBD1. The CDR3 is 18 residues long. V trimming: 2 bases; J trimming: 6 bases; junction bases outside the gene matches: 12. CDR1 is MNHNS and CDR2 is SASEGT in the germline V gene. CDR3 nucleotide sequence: TGTGCCAGCAGTGAATTTGCGTCAGGGACAGGGGGTTTCAATGAGCAGTTCTTC. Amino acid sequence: CASSEFASGTGGFNEQFF.

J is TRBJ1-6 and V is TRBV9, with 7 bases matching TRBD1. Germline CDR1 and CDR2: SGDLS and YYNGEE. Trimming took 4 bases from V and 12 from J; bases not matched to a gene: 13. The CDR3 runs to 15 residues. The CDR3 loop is CASSPRTGGREPLHF. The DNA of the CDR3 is TGTGCCAGCAGCCCCCGGACAGGCGGACGGGAACCCCTCCACTTT.

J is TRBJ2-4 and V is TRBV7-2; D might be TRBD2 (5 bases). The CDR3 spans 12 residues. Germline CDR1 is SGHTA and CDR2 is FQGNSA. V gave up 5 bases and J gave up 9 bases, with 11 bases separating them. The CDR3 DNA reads TGTGCCAGCAGCCAAGGGAGCGGCATTCAGTACTTC. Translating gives CASSQGSGIQYF.

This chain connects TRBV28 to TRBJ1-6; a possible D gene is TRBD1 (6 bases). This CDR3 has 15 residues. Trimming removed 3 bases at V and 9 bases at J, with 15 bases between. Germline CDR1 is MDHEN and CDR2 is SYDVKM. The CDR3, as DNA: TGTGCCAGCAGTTTTGGGACAAAAACGGGTTCACCCCTCCACTTT. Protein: CASSFGTKTGSPLHF.

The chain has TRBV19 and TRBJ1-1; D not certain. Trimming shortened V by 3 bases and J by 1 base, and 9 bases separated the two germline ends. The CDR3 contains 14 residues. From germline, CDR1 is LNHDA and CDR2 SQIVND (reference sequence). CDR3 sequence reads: CASSMGSSNTEAFF. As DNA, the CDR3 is TGTGCCAGTAGTATGGGCTCCTCGAACACTGAAGCTTTCTTT.

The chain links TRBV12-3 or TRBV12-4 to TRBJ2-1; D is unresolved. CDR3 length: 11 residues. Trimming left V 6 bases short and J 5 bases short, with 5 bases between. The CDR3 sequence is CASRLNNEQFF. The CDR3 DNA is TGTGCCAGCAGACTTAACAATGAGCAGTTCTTC.

For the CDR3, the DNA is TGCAGCCTATGGATCAGGGGAAGCACTGAAGCTTTCTTT. It yields the protein CSLWIRGSTEAFF. The rearrangement joins TRBV29-1 to TRBJ1-1; D is perhaps TRBD1 (6 bases). This CDR3 has 13 amino acids. Between the trimmed V and J ends, which lost 8 bases and 4 bases, there was a span of 17 bases. Germline values: CDR1 SQVTM, CDR2 ANQGSEA.

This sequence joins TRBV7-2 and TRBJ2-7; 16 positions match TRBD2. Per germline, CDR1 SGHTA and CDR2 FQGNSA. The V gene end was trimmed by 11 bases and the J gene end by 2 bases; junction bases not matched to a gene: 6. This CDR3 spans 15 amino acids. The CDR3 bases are TGTGCCTCGGGACTAGCGGGGGGGGATCCCTACGAGCAGTACTTC. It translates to CASGLAGGDPYEQYF. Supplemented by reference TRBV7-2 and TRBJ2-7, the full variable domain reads GAGVSQSPSNKVTEKGKDVELRCDPISGHTALYWYRQSLGQGLEFLIYFQGNSAPDKSGLPSDRFSAERTGGSVSTLTIQRTQQEDSAVYLCASGLAGGDPYEQYFGPGTRLTVT.

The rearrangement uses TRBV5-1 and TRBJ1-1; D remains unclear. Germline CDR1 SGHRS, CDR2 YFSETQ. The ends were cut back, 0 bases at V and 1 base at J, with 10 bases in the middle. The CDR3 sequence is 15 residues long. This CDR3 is CASSLESGANTEAFF. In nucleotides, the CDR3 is TGCGCCAGCAGCTTGGAGTCGGGTGCGAACACTGAAGCTTTCTTT.

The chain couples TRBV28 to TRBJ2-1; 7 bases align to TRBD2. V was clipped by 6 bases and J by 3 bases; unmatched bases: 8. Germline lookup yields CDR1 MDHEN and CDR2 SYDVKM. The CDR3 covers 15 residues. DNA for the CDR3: TGTGCCAGCAGGACCGGGACTACTTTCTACAATGAGCAGTTCTTC. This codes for CASRTGTTFYNEQFF.

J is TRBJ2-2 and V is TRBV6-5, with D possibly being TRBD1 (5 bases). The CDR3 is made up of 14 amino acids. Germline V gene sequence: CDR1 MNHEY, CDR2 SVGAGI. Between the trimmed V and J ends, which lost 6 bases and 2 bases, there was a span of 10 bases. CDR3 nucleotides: TGTGCCAGCAGCATACAGGTTAACACCGGGGAGCTGTTTTTT. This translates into CASSIQVNTGELFF.

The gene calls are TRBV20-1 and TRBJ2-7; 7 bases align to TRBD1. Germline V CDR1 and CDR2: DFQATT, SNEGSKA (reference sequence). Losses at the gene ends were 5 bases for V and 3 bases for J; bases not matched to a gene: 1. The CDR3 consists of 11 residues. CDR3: CSAGDSYEQYF. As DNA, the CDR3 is TGCAGTGCTGGGGACAGCTACGAGCAGTACTTC.

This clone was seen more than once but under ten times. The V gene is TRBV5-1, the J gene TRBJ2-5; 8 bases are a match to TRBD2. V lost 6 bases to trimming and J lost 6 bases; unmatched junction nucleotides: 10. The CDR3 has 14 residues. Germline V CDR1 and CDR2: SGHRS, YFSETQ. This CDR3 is CASKPFGGGQTQYF. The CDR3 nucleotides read TGCGCCAGCAAACCTTTCGGGGGGGGACAGACCCAGTACTTC. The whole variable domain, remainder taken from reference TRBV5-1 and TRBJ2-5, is KAGVTQTPRYLIKTRGQQVTLSCSPISGHRSVSWYQQTPGQGLQFLFEYFSETQRNKGNFPGRFSGRQFSNSRSEMNVSTLELGDSALYLCASKPFGGGQTQYFGPGTRLLVL.

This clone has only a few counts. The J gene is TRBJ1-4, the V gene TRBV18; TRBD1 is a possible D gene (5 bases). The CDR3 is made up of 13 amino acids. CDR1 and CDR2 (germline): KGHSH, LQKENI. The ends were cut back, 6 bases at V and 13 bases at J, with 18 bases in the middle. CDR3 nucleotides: TGTGCCAGCTCGCGGGGCTCCTTCGGAGGACTGTTTTTT. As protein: CASSRGSFGGLFF.

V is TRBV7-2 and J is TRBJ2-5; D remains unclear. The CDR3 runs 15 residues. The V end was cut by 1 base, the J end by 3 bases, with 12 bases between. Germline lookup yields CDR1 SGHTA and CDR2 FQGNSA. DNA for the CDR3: TGTGCCAGCAGCTTAGTTCCCGTCCGAGAAGAGACCCAGTACTTC. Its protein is CASSLVPVREETQYF.

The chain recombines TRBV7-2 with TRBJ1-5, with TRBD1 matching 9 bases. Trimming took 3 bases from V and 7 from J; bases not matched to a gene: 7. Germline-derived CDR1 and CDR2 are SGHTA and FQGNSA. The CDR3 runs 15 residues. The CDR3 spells CASSFGTGLGQPQHF. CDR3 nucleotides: TGTGCCAGCAGCTTCGGGACAGGGTTAGGCCAGCCCCAGCATTTT.

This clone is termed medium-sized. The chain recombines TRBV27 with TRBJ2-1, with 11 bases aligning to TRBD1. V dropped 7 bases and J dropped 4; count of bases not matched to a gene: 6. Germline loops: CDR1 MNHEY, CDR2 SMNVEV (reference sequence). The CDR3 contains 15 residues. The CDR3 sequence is CASTPGTGGYNEQFF. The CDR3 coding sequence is TGTGCCAGCACCCCGGGGACAGGGGGTTACAATGAGCAGTTCTTC.

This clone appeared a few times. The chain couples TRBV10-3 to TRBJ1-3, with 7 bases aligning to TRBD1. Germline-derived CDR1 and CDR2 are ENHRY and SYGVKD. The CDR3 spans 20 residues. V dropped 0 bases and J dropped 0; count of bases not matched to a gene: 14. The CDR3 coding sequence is TGTGCCATCAGTGAGTCGCCCTTCGTGGGGACAGCCAGCTCTGGAAACACCATATATTTT. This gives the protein CAISESPFVGTASSGNTIYF.